Listed below are T cell receptor beta chains from one sample, sequenced in a study of kidney transplant recipient with SARS-CoV-2 infection. TCRdb processed the reads anew with MiXCR; each CDR3 protein has one entry. The data contain some 220,000 distinct CDR3 sequences, around 26% of them seen just once; the ten biggest clones take up 7% to 8%. The sequencing here drew on a blood sample, taken at baseline and between days 110 and 120 from a kidney transplant recipient. The receptors stem from a young adult male patient who had COVID-19 and was a kidney transplant recipient. A share of the T cells may be of graft donor origin. Both conserved end residues are part of each CDR3. Fields, in order: clone size, J gene, V gene, D gene, CDR3 DNA, CDR3 protein. A D gene is named only where the DNA matches it firmly. Only some rows state a clone size, as once, few, many or a class for expanded clones.

few TRBJ1-4 TRBV6-2/TRBV6-3 TRBD1 TGTGCCAGCAGTTACTCGACCTACAGGGGAAACAATGAAAAACTGTTTTTT CASSYSTYRGNNEKLFF
NA TRBJ2-5 TRBV3-1 NA TGTGCCAGCAGCGCCGAGGTTCCCATTTCTTTCTCTGAGACCCAATACTTC CASSAEVPISFSETQYF
many TRBJ2-1 TRBV11-2 NA TGTGCCAGCAGCTTAGCCCAATACAATGAGCAGTTCTTC CASSLAQYNEQFF
many TRBJ2-3 TRBV7-3 TRBD2 TGTGCCAGCAGCTTAAGACTAGCGGGAGGCCCTACGGATACGCAGTATTTT CASSLRLAGGPTDTQYF
NA TRBJ2-1 TRBV4-1 NA TGCGCCAGCAGCCAGCCACAGGGAGGCAATGAGCAGTTCTTC CASSQPQGGNEQFF
many TRBJ1-1 TRBV5-5 NA TGTGCCAGCAGCCCAGGACCGACGGACTACACTGAAGCTTTCTTT CASSPGPTDYTEAFF
many TRBJ1-3 TRBV20-1 TRBD1 TGCAGTGCTCCAGGGGGCGTTGGAAACACCATATATTTT CSAPGGVGNTIYF
NA TRBJ2-3 TRBV20-1 NA TGCAGTGTCAGAGGGGTGGCCAGGTCGCAGTATTTT CSVRGVARSQYF
few TRBJ2-1 TRBV6-5 NA TGTGCCAGCAGGGACAGAGATTACAATGAGCAGTTCTTC CASRDRDYNEQFF
few TRBJ2-1 TRBV4-1 TRBD1 TGCGCCAGCAGCCAATGGACAGGGTCCTACAATGAGCAGTTCTTC CASSQWTGSYNEQFF
many TRBJ2-2 TRBV3-1 TRBD2 TGTGCCAGCAGCCAAGTGGGAAGCGGGAGGGCCGTCACCGGGGAGCTGTTTTTT CASSQVGSGRAVTGELFF
many TRBJ1-1 TRBV6-5 NA TGTGCCAGCAGTTATTCCCTACAGGGAACTGAAGCTTTCTTT CASSYSLQGTEAFF
many TRBJ1-2 TRBV2 TRBD1 TGTGCCAGCAGATCCGGGACAGGGTTCTATGGCTACACCTTC CASRSGTGFYGYTF
many TRBJ1-5 TRBV5-1 NA TGCGCCAGCAGTTCTTCTGGGGATCAGCCCCAGCATTTT CASSSSGDQPQHF
few TRBJ2-1 TRBV20-1 TRBD2 TGCAGTGGGATAGCGGCTAGCGGGGAGAGCAATGAGCAGTTCTTC CSGIAASGESNEQFF
many TRBJ2-7 TRBV6-5 TRBD1 TGTGCCAGCGCTACCGGGACAGCCAACTACGAGCAGTACTTC CASATGTANYEQYF
NA TRBJ2-3 TRBV27 TRBD1 TGTGCCAGCAGTGACAGGGGATACGCAGATACGCAGTATTTT CASSDRGYADTQYF
many TRBJ2-7 TRBV6-5 TRBD2 TGTGCCAGCAGTTACCTGACTAGCGGTACCTACGAGCAGTACTTC CASSYLTSGTYEQYF
many TRBJ2-7 TRBV5-1 NA TGCGCCAGCTCCCCCTCGGGAACCTACGAGCAGTACTTC CASSPSGTYEQYF
many TRBJ1-1 TRBV3-1 NA TGTGCCAGCAGCTCTGAAATTCCCATTTCAATTCGCACTGAAGCTTTCTTT CASSSEIPISIRTEAFF
NA TRBJ1-2 TRBV5-6 NA TGTGCCAGCCGCGTACCCAATAGTCGAAAGACCTATGGCTACACCTTC CASRVPNSRKTYGYTF
many TRBJ1-2 TRBV23-1 NA TGCGCCAGCAGTCAATCGTTGCTACGCAGAAAGACCTATGGCTACACCTTC CASSQSLLRRKTYGYTF
many TRBJ2-1 TRBV18 TRBD2 TGTGCCAGCTCACCACCGGGACTAGCTGATGAGCAGTTCTTC CASSPPGLADEQFF
NA TRBJ1-1 TRBV11-3 TRBD1 TGTGCCAGCAGCCGCCGGACAGGACCGAACACTGAAGCCTTCTTT CASSRRTGPNTEAFF